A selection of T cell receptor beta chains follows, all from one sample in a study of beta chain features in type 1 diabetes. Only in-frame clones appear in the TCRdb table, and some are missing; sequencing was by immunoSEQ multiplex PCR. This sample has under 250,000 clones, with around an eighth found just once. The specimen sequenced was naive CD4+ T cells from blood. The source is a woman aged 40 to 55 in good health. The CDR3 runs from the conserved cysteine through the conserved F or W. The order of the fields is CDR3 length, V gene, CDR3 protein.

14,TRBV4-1,CASSQVAIDKTLHF
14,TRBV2,CAVTRDRANEKLFF
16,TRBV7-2,CASSHTSSGGAYEQYF
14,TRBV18,CASSPDGVIVGYTF
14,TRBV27,CASSKRGDSYEQYF
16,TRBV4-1,CASSHNPGTTENTIYF
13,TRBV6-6,CASSYGTGYEQYF
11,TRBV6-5,CASRVRETQYF
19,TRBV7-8,CASSLVLLAGAANTGELFF
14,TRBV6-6,CASSDRMQRETQYF
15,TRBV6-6,CASRTGTGWTDTQYF
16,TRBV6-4,CASSDFYGGYLDEQFF
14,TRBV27,CASRSGTETYEQYF
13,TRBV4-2,CASSPDERDTQYF
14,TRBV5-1,CASSPPSPNNEQFF
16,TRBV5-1,CASSNPSGSSYNEQFF
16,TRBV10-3,CAISGRDPTAEDEQFF
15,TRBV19,CASRAGTGGSYEQYF
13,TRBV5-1,CASSATGSGELFF
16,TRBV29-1,CSVEGTVGTSTDTQYF
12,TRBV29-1,CSALRGGTEAFF
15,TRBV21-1,CASSKLTGLATEAFF
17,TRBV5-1,CASSFRTRDSYYNEQFF
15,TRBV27,CASSPGTPSTDTQYF
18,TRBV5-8,CASSLSMSGRTTSYEQYF
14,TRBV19,CASSTGGNTGELFF
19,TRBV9,CASSVGWGLASSGANVLTF
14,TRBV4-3,CASSQEWRGNTQYF
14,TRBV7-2,CASSSFSGANVLTF
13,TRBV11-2,CASCTGLEETQYF
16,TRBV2,CASSDSWQGLNSPLHF
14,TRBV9,CASSVAPRVETQYF
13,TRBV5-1,CASSLGAADTQYF
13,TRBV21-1,CASSKGQGETQYF
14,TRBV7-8,CASISRLAGHEQYF
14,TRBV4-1,CASSPSAGGYEQYF
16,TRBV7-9,CASSLDRIEYQETQYF
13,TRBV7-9,CASSFGGAAEQYF
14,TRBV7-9,CASSKVRTNEKLFF
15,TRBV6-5,CASSYSPHPSYEQYF
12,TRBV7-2,CASSLDRGMPFF
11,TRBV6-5,CASSTQGEQYF
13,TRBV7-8,CASRSAGEDTQYF
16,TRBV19,CASSSSSGQVADEQYF
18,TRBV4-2,CASSQDRPGLGSSGELFF
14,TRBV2,CASKQGAFFNEQFF
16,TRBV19,CASSMGYRRLWEKLFF
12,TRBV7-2,CASSLYGVGRYF
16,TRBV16,CASSPRAGAGANVLTF
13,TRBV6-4,CASSGGGNQPQHF
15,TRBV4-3,CASSQHRGEVYGYTF
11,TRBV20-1,CSARGRTEQYF